This T cell receptor (beta chain) stems from a study of T-cell reconstitution after alpha-beta-depleted transplantation in children. Study results and caveats: At day 60, the high TCRbeta diversity found in some patients originated from recipient T cells and thymic progenitors that had survived.

This clonotype has more than one count but fewer than ten. What it binds is not known. Preparing the TCRbeta library involved the use of unique molecular identifiers. TCRdb re-analysed the PCR reads in MiXCR, keeping a single row per CDR3 protein. Of about 980,000 distinct CDR3 sequences listed, about 26% are singletons. This receptor was identified in a boy in the first two years of life who had a stem cell transplant for SCID, so the T cells may come from the graft donor. The sample consisted of PBMCs, mostly from graft donor cells, taken 360 days after TCRalphabeta/CD19-depleted stem cell transplant.

As DNA, the CDR3 is TGCAGTGCCCGCAGACAGGGAGGGGGTGAGCAGTTCTTC. As protein: CSARRQGGGEQFF. The chain uses TRBV20-1 and TRBJ2-1; either TRBD1 or TRBD2 may supply D (7 bases each). Germline loops: CDR1 DFQATT, CDR2 SNEGSKA (reference sequence). The CDR3 is made up of 13 amino acids. V was clipped by 6 bases and J by 9 bases, with 18 bases between them.